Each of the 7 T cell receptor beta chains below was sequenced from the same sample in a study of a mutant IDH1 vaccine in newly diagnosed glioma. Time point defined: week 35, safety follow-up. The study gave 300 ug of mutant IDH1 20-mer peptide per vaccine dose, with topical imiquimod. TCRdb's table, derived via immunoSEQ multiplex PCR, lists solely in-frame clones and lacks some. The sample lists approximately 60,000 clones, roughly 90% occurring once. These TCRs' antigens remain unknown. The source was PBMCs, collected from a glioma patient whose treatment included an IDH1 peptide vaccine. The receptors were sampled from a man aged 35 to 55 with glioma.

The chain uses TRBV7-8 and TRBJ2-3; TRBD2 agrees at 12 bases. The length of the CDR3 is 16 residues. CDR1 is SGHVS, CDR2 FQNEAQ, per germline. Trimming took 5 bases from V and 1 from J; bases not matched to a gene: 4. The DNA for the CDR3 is TGTGCCAGCAGCCCGCGGACTAGCGGGGGCACAGATACGCAGTATTTT. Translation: CASSPRTSGGTDTQYF.

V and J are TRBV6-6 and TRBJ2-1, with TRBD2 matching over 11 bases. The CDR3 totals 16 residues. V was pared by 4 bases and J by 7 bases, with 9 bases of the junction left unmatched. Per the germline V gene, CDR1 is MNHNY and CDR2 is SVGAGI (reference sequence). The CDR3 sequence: CASSSLGLAEKNEQFF. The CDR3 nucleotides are TGTGCCAGCAGTTCCCTGGGACTAGCGGAAAAGAATGAGCAGTTCTTC.

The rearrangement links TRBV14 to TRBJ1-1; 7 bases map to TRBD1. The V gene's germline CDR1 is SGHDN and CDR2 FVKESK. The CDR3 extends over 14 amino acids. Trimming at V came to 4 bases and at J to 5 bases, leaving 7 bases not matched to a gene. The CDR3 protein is CASSLSGGRTEAFF. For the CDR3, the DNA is TGTGCCAGCAGCCTATCAGGGGGAAGGACTGAAGCTTTCTTT.

CDR3 coding DNA: TGTGCCAGCAGCCGAACCGGGACAGGGAAATCACCCCTCCACTTT. Its translation is CASSRTGTGKSPLHF. The V and J genes are TRBV7-9 and TRBJ1-6, with 9 bases lining up with TRBD1. The ends lost 5 bases at V and 10 bases at J; junction bases unmatched: 9. This CDR3 is built from 15 residues. The germline gives CDR1 SEHNR, CDR2 FQNEAQ (reference sequence).

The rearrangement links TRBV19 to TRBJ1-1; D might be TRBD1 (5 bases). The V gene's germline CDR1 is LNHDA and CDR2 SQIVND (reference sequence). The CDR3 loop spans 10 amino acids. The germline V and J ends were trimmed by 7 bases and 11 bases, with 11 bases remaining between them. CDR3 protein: CASIGGVAFF. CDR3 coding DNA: TGTGCCAGTATTGGGGGGGTGGCTTTCTTT.

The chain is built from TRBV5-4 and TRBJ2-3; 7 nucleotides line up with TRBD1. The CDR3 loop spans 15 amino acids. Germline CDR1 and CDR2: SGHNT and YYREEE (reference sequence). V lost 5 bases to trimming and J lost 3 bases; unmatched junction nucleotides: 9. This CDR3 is CASRGEGARTDTQYF. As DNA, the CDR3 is TGTGCCAGCAGGGGTGAGGGGGCGAGGACAGATACGCAGTATTTT.

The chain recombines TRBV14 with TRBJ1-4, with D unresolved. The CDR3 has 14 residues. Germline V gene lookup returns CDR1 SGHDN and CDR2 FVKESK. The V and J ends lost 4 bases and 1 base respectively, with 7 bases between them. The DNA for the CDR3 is TGTGCCAGCAGCCGGGCCTTAACTAATGAAAAACTGTTTTTT. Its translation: CASSRALTNEKLFF. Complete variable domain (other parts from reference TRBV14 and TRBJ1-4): EAGVTQFPSHSVIEKGQTVTLRCDPISGHDNLYWYRRVMGKEIKFLLHFVKESKQDESGMPNNRFLAERTGGTYSTLKVQPAELEDSGVYFCASSRALTNEKLFFGSGTQLSVL.